This TCR beta chain was found in a study of blood T cell repertoires in COVID-19. Study as a whole: Acute-phase and convalescent COVID-19 samples originated in the United States, Italy and Spain. T cells, B-cell-depleted T cells, or PBMCs provided the cDNA or gDNA that served as material.

Two negative PCRs, clearance, or symptom resolution had been documented for recovered Cohort 3 donors. Germline V gene lookup returns CDR1 MNHEY and CDR2 SVGEGT. The CDR3 spans 15 residues. With 2 bases removed from V and 5 bases from J, the gap between germline ends came to 13 bases. The assay was immunoSEQ multiplex PCR, and TCRdb's table has in-frame clones only and misses some. The sample consists of 170,000 or so clones, 88% of them appearing once. Material for sequencing was PBMCs or T cells enriched from blood (not recorded which). This receptor was identified in a woman aged 18 to 35 who had recovered from COVID-19. The chain combines TRBV6-2 or TRBV6-3 with TRBJ1-5, with D perhaps TRBD1 (5 bases). The CDR3 spells CASSYGQGWDQPQHF. CDR3 nucleotide sequence: TGTGCCAGCAGTTACGGGCAGGGATGGGATCAGCCCCAGCATTTT.